What follows are 5 T cell receptor beta chains derived from one specimen sequenced in a study of T cells in Graves' hyperthyroidism and ophthalmopathy. The source material, RNA transcripts, was used to amplify TCR beta CDR3 regions. The HTBI primer set drove a first-round RT-PCR of the TCR CDR3. TCRdb re-derived calls from the multiplex PCR reads in MiXCR, one entry per CDR3 protein. This sample carries fewer than 550,000 distinct CDR3 sequences, approximately 14% of them seen once, and the ten largest clones take about 14%. Sample: blood. Receptors originate from a woman younger than 35 with Graves' hyperthyroidism.

This clonotype was counted between two and nine times. The chain has TRBV7-9 and TRBJ1-1; D is unclear. The CDR3 extends over 17 amino acids. Between the trimmed V and J ends, which lost 1 base and 5 bases, there was a span of 20 bases. CDR1 is SEHNR and CDR2 is FQNEAQ in the germline V gene (reference sequence). In DNA, the CDR3 is TGTGCCAGCAGCTTAGTGCTGGATAGGACGCTTTGGACTGAAGCTTTCTTT. Its protein is CASSLVLDRTLWTEAFF.

This clonotype turned up a few times. The chain couples TRBV6-4 to TRBJ2-2; the D is unclear. Trimming removed 5 bases at V and 6 bases at J, with 7 bases between. The length of the CDR3 is 12 residues. Germline V gene sequence: CDR1 MRHNA, CDR2 SNTAGT. Written as DNA, the CDR3 is TGTGCCAGCAGTCGTATGTCCGGGGAGCTGTTTTTT. This gives the protein CASSRMSGELFF.

This clonotype was picked up many times. This chain links TRBV2 with TRBJ1-4, with D hard to call. V lost 3 bases to trimming and J lost 3 bases, with 11 bases between them. The germline gives CDR1 SNHLY, CDR2 FYNNEI. The CDR3 contains 15 residues. The CDR3 region is CASSDTVSSNEKLFF. CDR3 nucleotides: TGTGCCAGCAGTGACACAGTGTCTTCTAATGAAAAACTGTTTTTT.

This clonotype was found many times. The rearrangement uses TRBV20-1 and TRBJ2-1; D call uncertain. Germline CDR1 DFQATT, CDR2 SNEGSKA (reference sequence). V dropped 6 bases and J dropped 4 bases, with 7 bases sitting between them. The CDR3 covers 11 residues. DNA for the CDR3: TGCAGTGCCACCGGGTACAATGAGCAGTTCTTC. This gives the protein CSATGYNEQFF.

This clonotype occurred many times. The V call is TRBV20-1, the J call TRBJ2-1; TRBD2 matches 9 bases. The germline gives CDR1 DFQATT, CDR2 SNEGSKA (reference sequence). Trimming removed 4 bases from V and 6 bases from J; junction bases left unmatched: 10. The CDR3 is 15 amino acids. CDR3 amino acids: CSANYLAGNSNEQFF. In nucleotides, the CDR3 is TGCAGTGCTAACTACCTAGCGGGGAATTCCAATGAGCAGTTCTTC.